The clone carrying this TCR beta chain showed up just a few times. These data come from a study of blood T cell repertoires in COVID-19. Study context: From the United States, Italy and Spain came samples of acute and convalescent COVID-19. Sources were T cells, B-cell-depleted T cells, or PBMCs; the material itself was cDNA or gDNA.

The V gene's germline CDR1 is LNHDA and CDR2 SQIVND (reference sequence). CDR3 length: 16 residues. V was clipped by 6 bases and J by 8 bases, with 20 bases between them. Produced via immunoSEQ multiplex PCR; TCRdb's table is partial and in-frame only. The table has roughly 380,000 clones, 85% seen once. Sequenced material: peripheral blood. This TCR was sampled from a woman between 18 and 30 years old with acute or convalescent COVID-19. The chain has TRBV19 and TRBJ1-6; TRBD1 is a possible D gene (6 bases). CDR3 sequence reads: CASRGFGTYDHSPLHF. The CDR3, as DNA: TGTGCCAGTAGGGGATTCGGGACATACGATCATTCACCCCTCCACTTT.